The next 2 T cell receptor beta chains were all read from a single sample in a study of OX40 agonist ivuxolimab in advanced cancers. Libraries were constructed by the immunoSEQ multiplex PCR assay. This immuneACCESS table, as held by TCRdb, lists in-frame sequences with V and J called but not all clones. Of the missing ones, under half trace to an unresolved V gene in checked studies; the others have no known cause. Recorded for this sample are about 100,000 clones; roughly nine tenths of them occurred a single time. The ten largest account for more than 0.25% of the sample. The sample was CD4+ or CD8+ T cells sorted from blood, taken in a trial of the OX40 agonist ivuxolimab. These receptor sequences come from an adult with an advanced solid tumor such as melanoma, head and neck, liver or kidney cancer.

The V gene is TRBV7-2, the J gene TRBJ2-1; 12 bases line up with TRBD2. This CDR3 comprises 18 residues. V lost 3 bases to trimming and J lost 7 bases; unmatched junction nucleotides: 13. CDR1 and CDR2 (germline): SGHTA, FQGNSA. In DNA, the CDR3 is TGTGCCAGCAGCTTGGCTTGGCTAGCGGGAGGGCCCGCGAATGAGCAGTTCTTC. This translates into CASSLAWLAGGPANEQFF.

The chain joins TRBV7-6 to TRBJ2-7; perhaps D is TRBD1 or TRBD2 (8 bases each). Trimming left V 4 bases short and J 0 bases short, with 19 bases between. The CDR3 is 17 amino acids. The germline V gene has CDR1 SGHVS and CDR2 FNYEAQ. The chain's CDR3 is CASSSRPGGTGSYEQYF. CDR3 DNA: TGTGCCAGCAGCTCTCGACCGGGGGGGACAGGCTCCTACGAGCAGTACTTC.